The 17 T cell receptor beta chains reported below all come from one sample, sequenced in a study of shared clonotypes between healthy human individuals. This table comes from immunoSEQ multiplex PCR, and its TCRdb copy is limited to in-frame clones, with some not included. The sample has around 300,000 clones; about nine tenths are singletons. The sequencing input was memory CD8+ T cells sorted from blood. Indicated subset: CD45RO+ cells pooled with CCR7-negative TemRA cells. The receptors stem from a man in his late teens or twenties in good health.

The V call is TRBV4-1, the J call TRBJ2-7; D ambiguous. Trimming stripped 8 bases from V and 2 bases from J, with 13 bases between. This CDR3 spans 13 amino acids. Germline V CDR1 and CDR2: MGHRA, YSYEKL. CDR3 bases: TGCGCCAGCTCCCCGGAGCCGGCCTACGAGCAGTACTTC. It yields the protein CASSPEPAYEQYF.

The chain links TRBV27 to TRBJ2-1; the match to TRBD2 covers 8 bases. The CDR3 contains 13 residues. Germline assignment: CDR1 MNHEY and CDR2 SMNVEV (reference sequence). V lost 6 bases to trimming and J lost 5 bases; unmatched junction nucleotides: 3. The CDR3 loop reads CASRPAGDNEQFF. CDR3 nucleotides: TGTGCCAGCAGACCAGCGGGGGACAATGAGCAGTTCTTC.

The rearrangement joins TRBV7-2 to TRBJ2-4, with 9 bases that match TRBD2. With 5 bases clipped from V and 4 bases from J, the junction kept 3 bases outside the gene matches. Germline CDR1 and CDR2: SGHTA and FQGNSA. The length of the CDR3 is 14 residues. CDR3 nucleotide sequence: TGTGCCAGCAGCACGACTAGCGGAAAAAACATTCAGTACTTC. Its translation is CASSTTSGKNIQYF.

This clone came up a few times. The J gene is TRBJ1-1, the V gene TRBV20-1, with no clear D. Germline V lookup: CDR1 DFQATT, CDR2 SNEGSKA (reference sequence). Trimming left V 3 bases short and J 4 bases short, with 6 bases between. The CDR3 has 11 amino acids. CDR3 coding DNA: TGCAGTGCTAGTTCCCCCACTGAAGCTTTCTTT. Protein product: CSASSPTEAFF.

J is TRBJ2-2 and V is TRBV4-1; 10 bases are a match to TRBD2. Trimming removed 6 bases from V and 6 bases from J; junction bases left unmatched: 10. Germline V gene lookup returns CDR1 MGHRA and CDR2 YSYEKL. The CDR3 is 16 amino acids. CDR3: CASRPRRTSGPGELFF. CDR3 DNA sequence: TGCGCCAGCAGGCCCCGTCGGACTAGCGGTCCCGGGGAGCTGTTTTTT.

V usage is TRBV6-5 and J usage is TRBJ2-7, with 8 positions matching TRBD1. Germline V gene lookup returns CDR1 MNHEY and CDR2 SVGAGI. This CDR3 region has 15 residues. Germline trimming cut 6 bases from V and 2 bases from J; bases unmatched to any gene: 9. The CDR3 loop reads CASSHRDRRTYEQYF. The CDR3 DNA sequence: TGTGCCAGCAGCCACCGGGACAGGAGGACCTACGAGCAGTACTTC.

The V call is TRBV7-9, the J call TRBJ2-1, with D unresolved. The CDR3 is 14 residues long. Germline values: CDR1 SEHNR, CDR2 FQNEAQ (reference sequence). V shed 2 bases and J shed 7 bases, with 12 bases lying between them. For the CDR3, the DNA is TGTGCCAGCAGCTTAAACTTATCGGTGAATGAGCAGTTCTTC. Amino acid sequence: CASSLNLSVNEQFF. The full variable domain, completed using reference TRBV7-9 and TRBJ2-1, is DTGVSQNPRHKITKRGQNVTFRCDPISEHNRLYWYRQTLGQGPEFLTYFQNEAQLEKSRLLSDRFSAERPKGSFSTLEIQRTEQGDSAMYLCASSLNLSVNEQFFGPGTRLTVL.

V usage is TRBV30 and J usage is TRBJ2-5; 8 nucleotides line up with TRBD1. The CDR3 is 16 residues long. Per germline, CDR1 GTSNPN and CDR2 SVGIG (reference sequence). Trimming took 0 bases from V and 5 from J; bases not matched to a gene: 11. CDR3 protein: CAWSVIHQGAWETQYF. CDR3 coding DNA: TGTGCCTGGAGTGTAATCCATCAGGGGGCTTGGGAGACCCAGTACTTC.

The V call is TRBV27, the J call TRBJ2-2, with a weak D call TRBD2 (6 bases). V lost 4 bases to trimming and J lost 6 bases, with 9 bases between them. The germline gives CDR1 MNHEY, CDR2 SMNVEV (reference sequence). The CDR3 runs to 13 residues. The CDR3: CASSYSGPGELFF. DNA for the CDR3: TGTGCCAGCAGTTATAGCGGTCCCGGGGAGCTGTTTTTT.

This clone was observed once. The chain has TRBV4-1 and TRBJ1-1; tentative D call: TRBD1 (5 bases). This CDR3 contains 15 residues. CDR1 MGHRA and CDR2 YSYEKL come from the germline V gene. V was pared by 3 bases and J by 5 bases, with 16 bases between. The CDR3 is CASSHDPTAQTEAFF. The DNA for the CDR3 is TGCGCCAGCAGCCACGATCCGACAGCGCAGACTGAAGCTTTCTTT.

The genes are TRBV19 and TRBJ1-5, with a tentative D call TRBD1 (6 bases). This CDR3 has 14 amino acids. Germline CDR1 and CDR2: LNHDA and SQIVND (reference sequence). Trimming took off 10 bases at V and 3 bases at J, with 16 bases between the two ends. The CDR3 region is CATEGGGVNQPQHF. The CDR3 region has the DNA TGTGCCACCGAAGGGGGAGGGGTCAATCAGCCCCAGCATTTT.

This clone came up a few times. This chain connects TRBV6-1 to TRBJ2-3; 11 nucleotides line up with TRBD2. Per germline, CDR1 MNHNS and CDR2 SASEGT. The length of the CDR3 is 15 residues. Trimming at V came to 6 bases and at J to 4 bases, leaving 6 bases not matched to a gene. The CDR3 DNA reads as TGTGCCAGCAGCCAATTAGCGGGGGGGCCAGATACGCAGTATTTT. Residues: CASSQLAGGPDTQYF.

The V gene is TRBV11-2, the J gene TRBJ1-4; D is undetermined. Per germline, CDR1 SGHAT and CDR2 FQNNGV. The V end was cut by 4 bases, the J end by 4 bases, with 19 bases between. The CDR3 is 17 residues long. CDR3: CASSSVGVGTDNEKLFF. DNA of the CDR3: TGTGCCAGCAGCTCAGTGGGAGTGGGAACAGATAATGAAAAACTGTTTTTT.

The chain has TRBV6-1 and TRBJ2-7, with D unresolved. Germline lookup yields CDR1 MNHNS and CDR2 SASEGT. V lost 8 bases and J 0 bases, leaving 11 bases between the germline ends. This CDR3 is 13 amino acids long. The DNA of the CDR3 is TGTGCCAGCTGCCACACCTTCTCCTACGAGCAGTACTTC. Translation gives CASCHTFSYEQYF.

The CDR3 reads CASTELGEQYF. The CDR3 nucleotides are TGTGCCAGCACCGAACTCGGCGAGCAGTACTTC. This chain connects TRBV7-9 to TRBJ2-7; D call uncertain. Germline V lookup: CDR1 SEHNR, CDR2 FQNEAQ (reference sequence). This CDR3 has 11 residues. With 7 bases removed from V and 6 bases from J, the gap between germline ends came to 10 bases.

The CDR3 bases are TGTGCCATCAGTCCCCTCCGGGGGGAGAACGAGCAGTACTTC. It specifies CAISPLRGENEQYF. The chain carries TRBV10-3 and TRBJ2-7; TRBD2 matches 7 bases. The CDR3 runs to 14 residues. Germline values: CDR1 ENHRY, CDR2 SYGVKD. Trimming cost V 5 bases and J 5 bases; bases outside gene matches: 9.

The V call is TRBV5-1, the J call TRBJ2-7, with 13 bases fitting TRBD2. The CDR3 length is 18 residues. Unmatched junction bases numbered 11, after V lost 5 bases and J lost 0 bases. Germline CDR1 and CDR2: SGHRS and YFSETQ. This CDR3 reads CASSKGLAGHHFSYEQYF. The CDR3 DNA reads TGCGCCAGCAGTAAGGGACTAGCGGGGCATCACTTCTCCTACGAGCAGTACTTC.